This T cell receptor beta chain derives from a study of shared clonotypes between healthy human individuals. CDR3 length equals 16 residues. The germline V gene encodes CDR1 SGHVS and CDR2 FNYEAQ. V was trimmed by 1 base and J by 2 bases, leaving 14 bases between them. Authors' processing steps: Junction-only sequences produced by ImmunoSEQ had no quality scores, so filtering differed. This table comes from immunoSEQ multiplex PCR, and its TCRdb copy is limited to in-frame clones, with some not included. V and J calls and clone size follow that table, whereas D and trimming were derived from the DNA. The sample holds hundreds of thousands of clones, roughly 96% seen once. Cells designated naive CD8 were CD45RO-negative and were positively selected for CCR7, with terminally differentiated effector memory CD45RA+ cells excluded.

The TCR sequence derives from a man aged 25-45 years in good health. The gene calls are TRBV7-6 and TRBJ2-5, with D perhaps matching TRBD1 or TRBD2 (5 bases each). The sequenced sample consisted of naive CD8+ T cells sorted from blood. CDR3 amino acids: CASSLGEQDSQETQYF. The CDR3 DNA sequence: TGTGCCAGCAGCTTAGGCGAACAGGACTCTCAAGAGACCCAGTACTTC.